These 17 T cell receptor beta chains originate from one sample sequenced in a study of PD-1 blockade in classical Hodgkin lymphoma. Profiling relied on immunoSEQ multiplex PCR, and the TCRdb table lists in-frame clones only, not all of them. The profile covers about 32,000 clones, with around 81% appearing a single time and about 15% taken by the ten largest. The time point here: cycle 4 day 1 (C4D1), after five to seven weeks of nivolumab. In every patient, relapse followed autologous stem cell transplantation, while exposure to brentuximab vedotin differed. The starting material was peripheral blood mononuclear cells (PBMCs), obtained before the fourth cycle of nivolumab. These receptors were taken from a human donor with classical Hodgkin lymphoma.

The chain recombines TRBV11-2 with TRBJ1-1; TRBD1 is a possible D gene (5 bases). Trimming took off 0 bases at V and 1 base at J, with 9 bases between the two ends. There are 15 residues in the CDR3. Germline lookup yields CDR1 SGHAT and CDR2 FQNNGV. CDR3 residues: CASSLDLRGNTEAFF. CDR3 sequence (DNA): TGTGCCAGCAGCTTAGATTTGAGGGGGAACACTGAAGCTTTCTTT.

The chain carries TRBV4-1 and TRBJ1-5, with D tentatively TRBD1 (5 bases). Trimming stripped 8 bases from V and 6 bases from J, with 14 bases between. In germline, CDR1 is MGHRA, CDR2 YSYEKL. CDR3 size: 13 residues. CDR3 amino acids: CASSGPSRQPQHF. The CDR3 nucleotides are TGCGCCAGCTCGGGACCCTCCCGTCAGCCCCAGCATTTT.

This clone was seen only a few times. V gene TRBV4-1 combines with J gene TRBJ2-1; 7 bases line up with TRBD2. Germline CDR1 MGHRA, CDR2 YSYEKL. With V trimmed by 1 base and J by 6 bases, 3 bases remained unmatched. There are 14 residues in the CDR3. The CDR3 bases are TGCGCCAGCAGCCAAGGACTAGCCAGCAATGAGCAGTTCTTC. It codes for CASSQGLASNEQFF.

The V and J genes are TRBV5-1 and TRBJ2-3; 9 nucleotides align to TRBD1. The CDR3 is 16 amino acids. Trimming removed 3 bases from V and 2 bases from J; junction bases left unmatched: 7. Per germline, CDR1 SGHRS and CDR2 YFSETQ. CDR3 sequence: CASSSSGTGNTDTQYF. The CDR3 DNA is TGCGCCAGCAGCTCCTCCGGGACAGGGAACACAGATACGCAGTATTTT.

This sequence joins TRBV7-2 and TRBJ2-3; the match to TRBD2 covers 8 bases. J gave up 6 bases and V 2 bases, and 7 bases lay outside the gene matches. The CDR3 totals 15 residues. The V gene's germline CDR1 is SGHTA and CDR2 FQGNSA. The CDR3: CASSLSGGPPDTQYF. The CDR3 DNA sequence: TGTGCCAGCAGCTTATCGGGGGGGCCCCCGGATACGCAGTATTTT.

This chain uses TRBV27 with TRBJ1-5, with D unresolved. This CDR3 spans 13 amino acids. The V end lost 8 bases, the J end lost 0 bases, and 8 bases lay between the germline ends. The germline V gene has CDR1 MNHEY and CDR2 SMNVEV (reference sequence). CDR3 sequence reads: CASRISSNQPQHF. The DNA of the CDR3 is TGTGCCAGCCGCATTAGTAGCAATCAGCCCCAGCATTTT.

V is TRBV10-3 and J is TRBJ2-4; 7 bases map to TRBD1. V dropped 0 bases and J dropped 6; count of bases not matched to a gene: 2. Germline loops: CDR1 ENHRY, CDR2 SYGVKD. The CDR3 is 14 residues long. In DNA, the CDR3 is TGTGCCATCAGTGAGTCGACAGGGATAAACATTCAGTACTTC. Translated, it gives CAISESTGINIQYF.

The chain joins TRBV27 to TRBJ2-1; tentatively, D is TRBD2 (5 bases). The CDR3 sequence is 13 residues long. Trimming took off 3 bases at V and 8 bases at J, with 11 bases between the two ends. The germline gives CDR1 MNHEY, CDR2 SMNVEV (reference sequence). CDR3 DNA sequence: TGTGCCAGCAGTTTCCTAGCTGGGGATGAGCAGTTCTTC. Translation gives CASSFLAGDEQFF.

The chain links TRBV7-2 to TRBJ2-7; no clear D. Looked up from germline, CDR1 is SGHTA and CDR2 is FQGNSA. V was trimmed by 1 base and J by 4 bases, leaving 11 bases between them. The CDR3 sequence is 14 residues long. DNA of the CDR3: TGTGCCAGCAGCTTAGGTTACCGATTATACGAGCAGTACGTC. Translation gives CASSLGYRLYEQYV.

This chain uses TRBV27 with TRBJ2-7; D call uncertain. The V gene's germline CDR1 is MNHEY and CDR2 SMNVEV (reference sequence). The V and J ends lost 6 bases and 3 bases respectively, with 21 bases between them. This CDR3 contains 16 residues. Here the CDR3 DNA reads TGTGCCAGCAGACGGACGACTTACTCCCCTAACTACGAGCAGTACTTC. This sequence encodes CASRRTTYSPNYEQYF.

The rearrangement joins TRBV18 to TRBJ2-2, with D unclear. Trimming shortened V by 5 bases and J by 0 bases, and 1 base separated the two germline ends. This CDR3 is 12 amino acids long. Per the germline V gene, CDR1 is KGHSH and CDR2 is LQKENI. This chain's CDR3 is CASSANTGELFF. CDR3 nucleotide sequence: TGTGCCAGCTCAGCGAACACCGGGGAGCTGTTTTTT.

The chain combines TRBV19 with TRBJ2-7; D ambiguous. The length of the CDR3 is 13 residues. Germline CDR1 is LNHDA and CDR2 is SQIVND (reference sequence). With 9 bases removed from V and 0 bases from J, the gap between germline ends came to 12 bases. CDR3 nucleotide sequence: TGTGCCAGCCTATCACCGAACTCCTACGAGCAGTACTTC. This encodes CASLSPNSYEQYF.

The V gene is TRBV7-9, the J gene TRBJ2-1; 8 bases match TRBD2. The CDR3 runs 12 residues. V dropped 6 bases and J dropped 9; count of bases not matched to a gene: 4. Germline V gene data show CDR1 as SEHNR and CDR2 as FQNEAQ (reference sequence). The CDR3 protein is CASRGSGGEQFF. DNA for the CDR3: TGTGCCAGCAGGGGAAGCGGGGGTGAGCAGTTCTTC.

Only one count was recorded for this clone. This rearrangement joins TRBV30 to TRBJ1-1; 7 bases map to TRBD1. V dropped 3 bases and J dropped 0; count of bases not matched to a gene: 10. Per germline, CDR1 GTSNPN and CDR2 SVGIG (reference sequence). The CDR3 contains 16 residues. CDR3: CAWSLGQSLMNTEAFF. The CDR3 DNA reads TGTGCCTGGAGCTTGGGACAGTCTCTAATGAACACTGAAGCTTTCTTT.

The rearrangement joins TRBV27 to TRBJ2-7, with 7 bases that match TRBD2. Germline V gene sequence: CDR1 MNHEY, CDR2 SMNVEV (reference sequence). CDR3 length: 14 amino acids. The ends lost 4 bases at V and 0 bases at J; junction bases unmatched: 3. DNA for the CDR3: TGTGCCAGCAGTTGGGACTATAGCTCCTACGAGCAGTACTTC. This sequence encodes CASSWDYSSYEQYF.

The rearrangement links TRBV7-2 to TRBJ2-7; unclear D gene. Germline lookup yields CDR1 SGHTA and CDR2 FQGNSA. The CDR3 is 16 residues long. Trimming left V 1 base short and J 3 bases short, with 16 bases between. The CDR3 bases are TGTGCCAGCAGCTTAGTGGCCCCCACGGTATACTACGAGCAGTACGTC. This encodes CASSLVAPTVYYEQYV.

This chain links TRBV6-5 with TRBJ2-5, with TRBD2 identical over 9 bases. After removal of 6 bases from V and 4 bases from J, the junction contained 9 bases not matched to a gene. This CDR3 region has 15 residues. Germline CDR1 and CDR2: MNHEY and SVGAGI. The CDR3 coding sequence is TGTGCCAGCAGGGGCTCGGGACTAGCTGGAGAGACCCAGTACTTC. Translation gives CASRGSGLAGETQYF.